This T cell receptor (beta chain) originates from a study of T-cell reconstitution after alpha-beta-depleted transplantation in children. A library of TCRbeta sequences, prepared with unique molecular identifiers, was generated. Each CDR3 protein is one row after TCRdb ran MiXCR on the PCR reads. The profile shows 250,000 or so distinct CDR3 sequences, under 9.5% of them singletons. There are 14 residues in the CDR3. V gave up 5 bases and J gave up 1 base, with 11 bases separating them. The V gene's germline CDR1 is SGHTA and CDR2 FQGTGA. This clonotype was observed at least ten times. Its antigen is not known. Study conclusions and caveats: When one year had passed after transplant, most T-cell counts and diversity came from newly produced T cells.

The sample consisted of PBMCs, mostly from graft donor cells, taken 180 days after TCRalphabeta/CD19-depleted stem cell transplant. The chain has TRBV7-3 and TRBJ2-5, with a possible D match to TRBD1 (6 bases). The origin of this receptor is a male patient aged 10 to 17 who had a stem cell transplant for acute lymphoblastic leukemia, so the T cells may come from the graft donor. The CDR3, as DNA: TGTGCCAGCAGCGCGACAGGAGGCCAAGAGACCCAGTACTTC. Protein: CASSATGGQETQYF.